This TCR beta chain was found in a study of cytomegalovirus exposure and HLA in healthy donors. Study summary: Around 76% of 398 genotyped donors fell in the Caucasian-associated ancestry cluster.

In the PCR, 60 Vbeta and 13 Jbeta primers were used. Some clones are missing from TCRdb's copy, which holds only in-frame ones; the method was immunoSEQ multiplex PCR. The data hold 150,000 to 250,000 clones, with 75% to 85% observed a single time. Study-wide results and limits: Beyond CMV serostatus, there was no information to go on about immune exposure. The study put 150 to 200 TCR beta chains on its list as cytomegalovirus-associated. At a 0.05 false discovery rate, a later analysis found some 18,000 TCR beta sequences to be associated with HLA alleles.

The CDR3 covers 13 residues. CDR1 WSHSY and CDR2 SAAADI come from the germline V gene. V was shortened by 3 bases and J by 7 bases, with 12 bases between the two germline ends. This clone was counted a single time. Its target is not known. J is TRBJ1-2 and V is TRBV10-2; possible D gene TRBD1, 5 bases. This TCR was recovered from a woman aged 45-60 years in good health and CMV-seropositive. The sequencing sample was made of PBMCs. CDR3 amino acids: CASSEGQGLGYTF. CDR3 nucleotide sequence: TGCGCCAGCAGTGAAGGGCAGGGACTTGGCTACACCTTC.